The subject of this entry is one TCR beta chain. The sample belongs to a study of blood T cell repertoires in COVID-19. The table came from immunoSEQ multiplex PCR; TCRdb's copy has only in-frame clones and leaves some out. The data show tens of thousands of clones, with approximately 91% seen just once and under 5% held by the top ten. Germline CDR1 reads KGHSH; CDR2 reads LQKENI. The V end was cut by 3 bases, the J end by 3 bases, with 14 bases between. The CDR3 spans 15 residues. The rearrangement uses TRBV18 and TRBJ1-2; D uncertain. This receptor was obtained from a man in his sixties or seventies with acute or convalescent COVID-19. The sequencing sample was made of peripheral blood. The CDR3 region is CASSPEARADYGYTF. In DNA form, the CDR3 reads TGTGCCAGCTCACCCGAGGCTCGAGCGGACTATGGCTACACCTTC.